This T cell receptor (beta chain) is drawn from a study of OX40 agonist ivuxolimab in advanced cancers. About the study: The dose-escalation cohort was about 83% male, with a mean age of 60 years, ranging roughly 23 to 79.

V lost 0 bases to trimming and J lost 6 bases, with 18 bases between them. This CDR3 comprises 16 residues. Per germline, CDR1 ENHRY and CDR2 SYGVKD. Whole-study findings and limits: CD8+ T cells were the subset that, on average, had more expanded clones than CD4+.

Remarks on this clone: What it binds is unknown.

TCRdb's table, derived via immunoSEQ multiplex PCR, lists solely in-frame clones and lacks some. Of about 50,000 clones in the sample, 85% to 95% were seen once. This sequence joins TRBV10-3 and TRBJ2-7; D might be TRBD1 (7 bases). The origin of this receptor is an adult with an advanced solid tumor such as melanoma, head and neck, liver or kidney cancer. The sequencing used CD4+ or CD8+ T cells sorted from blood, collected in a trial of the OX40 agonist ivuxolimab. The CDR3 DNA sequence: TGTGCCATCAGTGAGTCGTGGGGGGCAAACAGGGGCGAGCAGTACTTC. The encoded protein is CAISESWGANRGEQYF.